The rows below give T cell receptor beta chains drawn from one sample of a study of T cells in Graves' hyperthyroidism and ophthalmopathy. TCRdb redid the calling of the multiplex PCR reads with MiXCR, one entry per CDR3 protein. This sample carries about 520,000 distinct CDR3 sequences, roughly 25% of them seen once, and the ten largest clones take about 11%. The sample consisted of blood. The receptors come from a woman in her 30s with Graves' ophthalmopathy. The CDR3 runs from the conserved cysteine through the conserved F or W. The D gene is left open where the match is weak. The size field is filled for only some rows; it gives once, few, many or a size class.

j_gene | v_gene | abundance | d_gene | CDR3nt | CDR3aa
TRBJ2-7 | TRBV6-1 | . | . | TGTGCCGGGCGGTTGAGGGGCTCCTACGAGCAGTACTTC | CAGRLRGSYEQYF
TRBJ2-5 | TRBV19 | . | TRBD2 | TGTGCCAGTAGTATCTTTGGCGGGAGTACCCAAGAGACCCAGTACTTC | CASSIFGGSTQETQYF
TRBJ2-7 | TRBV10-3 | many | . | TGTGCCACGAAACAGGGATCCACCTACGAGCAGTACTTC | CATKQGSTYEQYF
TRBJ2-5 | TRBV7-3 | many | . | TGTGCCAGCAGCTTAGGCGTGGGGCCGGGAGAGACCCAGTACTTC | CASSLGVGPGETQYF
TRBJ2-5 | TRBV20-1 | . | . | TGCAGTGCTAGACTTCCCTCGGAGACCCAGTACTTC | CSARLPSETQYF
TRBJ1-1 | TRBV13 | many | . | TGTGCCAGCAGCTTCGTTCTCCGGGGTTCCACTGAAGCTTTCTTT | CASSFVLRGSTEAFF
TRBJ2-2 | TRBV18 | many | . | TGTGCCAGCTCACCACCATCCAGGGGAGACACCGGGGAGCTGTTTTTT | CASSPPSRGDTGELFF
TRBJ1-2 | TRBV7-9 | . | . | TGTGCCAGCAGCGAGAGAACCCAGGGGGGCTACACCTTC | CASSERTQGGYTF
TRBJ1-5 | TRBV28 | few | . | TGTGCCAGCAGTTTATCTACAGGCAATCAGCCCCAGCATTTT | CASSLSTGNQPQHF
TRBJ1-6 | TRBV12-3/TRBV12-4 | many | . | TGTGCCAGCAGTTTAAGAGGGTATAATTCACCCCTCCACTTT | CASSLRGYNSPLHF
TRBJ1-1 | TRBV9 | many | TRBD1 | TGTGCCAGCAGCGTGGGACAGGGGGGCGCAGCGAGGAGGTTT | CASSVGQGGAARRF
TRBJ2-7 | TRBV12-3/TRBV12-4 | . | . | TGTGCCAGCAGAGCCAGGGGCGAGCAGTACTTT | CASRARGEQYF
TRBJ1-5 | TRBV4-1 | many | . | TGCGCCAGCACCCAAACACCGGGACAACATAGCAATCAGCCCCAGCATTTT | CASTQTPGQHSNQPQHF
TRBJ2-7 | TRBV20-1 | many | . | TGCAGTGCAGCCGACTGGGACCCCCGCGAGCAGTACTTC | CSAADWDPREQYF
TRBJ2-2 | TRBV12-3/TRBV12-4 | . | . | TGTGCCAGCAGCCCCGAATCCCGTCCGACCGGGGAGCTGTTTTTT | CASSPESRPTGELFF
TRBJ2-7 | TRBV7-2 | . | TRBD1 | TGTGCCAGCAGCCGAGGGGGCCTGGGCGAGCAGTACTTC | CASSRGGLGEQYF
TRBJ2-4 | TRBV12-3/TRBV12-4 | many | TRBD2 | TGTGCCAGCAGTTTTCTAGCGGGGATTCAGTACTTC | CASSFLAGIQYF
TRBJ1-2 | TRBV28 | . | . | TGTGCCAGCAGTTTGATCGGGGGCTATGGCTACACCTTC | CASSLIGGYGYTF
TRBJ2-7 | TRBV20-1 | once | TRBD2 | TGCAGTGGAATAGCGGGAGCCATCGACGAGCAGTACTTC | CSGIAGAIDEQYF
TRBJ1-1 | TRBV19 | few | TRBD1 | TGTGCCAGCGCAGACAGGGGGCGGTCAAACACTGAAGCTTTCTTT | CASADRGRSNTEAFF
TRBJ2-7 | TRBV7-2 | many | . | TGTGCCAGCAGCTTAGCGTCGGACAACTCCTACGAGCAGTACTTC | CASSLASDNSYEQYF
TRBJ1-2 | TRBV10-3 | . | TRBD1 | TGTGCCATCAGTGAGTCGTCCGGACCAGGGGGTTATGGCTACACCTTC | CAISESSGPGGYGYTF
TRBJ2-3 | TRBV6-2/TRBV6-3 | . | . | TGTGCCAGCAGTTACTCTAGCATTCGGTCCACAGATACGCAGTATTTT | CASSYSSIRSTDTQYF
TRBJ2-6 | TRBV6-2/TRBV6-3 | many | . | TGTGCCAGCAGTTACGGCAGAGACTCTGGGGCCAACGTCCTGACTTTC | CASSYGRDSGANVLTF
TRBJ1-5 | TRBV7-8 | many | TRBD1 | TGTGCCAGCAGCTTGGGGGTGGGACAGGACCCGTTT | CASSLGVGQDPF
TRBJ2-7 | TRBV19 | . | TRBD2 | TGTGCCAGTAGTGCGTGGGGAGGGATGAGCGAGCAGTACTTC | CASSAWGGMSEQYF
TRBJ2-6 | TRBV6-1 | . | . | TGTGCCAGCAGTGTGCGACAGGCTGGGGCCAACGTCCTGACTTTC | CASSVRQAGANVLTF
TRBJ2-7 | TRBV7-2 | many | . | TGTGCCAGCAGCCCATGGACACTCTACGAGCAGTACTTC | CASSPWTLYEQYF
TRBJ1-5 | TRBV12-3/TRBV12-4 | many | . | TGTGCCAGCAGCCGGGGAGGGACTCAGCATTTT | CASSRGGTQHF
TRBJ1-1 | TRBV6-2/TRBV6-3 | many | . | TGTGCCAGCGATAAACAGGGAGGTTGGACTGAAGCTTTCTTT | CASDKQGGWTEAFF
TRBJ1-1 | TRBV7-2 | many | . | TGTGCCAGCAGGGGCCCCCCTGGAACAACTGAAGCTTTCTTT | CASRGPPGTTEAFF
TRBJ2-7 | TRBV12-3/TRBV12-4 | few | . | TGTGCCAGCAGTCTTCAGACCAACTACGAGCAGTACTTC | CASSLQTNYEQYF
TRBJ2-5 | TRBV18 | many | . | TGTGCCAGCTGGGGACGGATCCAAGAGACCCAGTACTTC | CASWGRIQETQYF
TRBJ1-2 | TRBV6-2/TRBV6-3 | many | TRBD1 | TGTGCCACCGCGACAGGGAACTATGGCTACACCTTC | CATATGNYGYTF
TRBJ1-2 | TRBV28 | few | TRBD1 | TGTGCCAGCAGTGACAGGGCGAGCTATGGCTACACCTTC | CASSDRASYGYTF
TRBJ2-7 | TRBV18 | few | TRBD2 | TGTGCCAGCTCACCACCCGGGACTAGCGGTTACGAGCAGTACTTC | CASSPPGTSGYEQYF
TRBJ2-7 | TRBV20-1 | . | . | TGCAGTGCCCCGGCGGCAAACTACGAGCAGTACTTC | CSAPAANYEQYF
TRBJ1-2 | TRBV4-3 | many | . | TGCGCCAGCGGGGAGCCCAACTATGGCTACACCTTC | CASGEPNYGYTF
TRBJ2-7 | TRBV6-1 | few | . | TGTGCCAGCGGGTTGGCCACCGGTCTCGAGCAGTACTTC | CASGLATGLEQYF
TRBJ1-1 | TRBV6-5 | many | . | TGTGCCAGCAGTACCACTCCAGGGTGGTCGAACACTGAAGCTTTCTTT | CASSTTPGWSNTEAFF
TRBJ1-2 | TRBV11-1 | many | . | TGTGCCAGCAGCGAATTATGGGGTGAGGGCTACACCTTC | CASSELWGEGYTF
TRBJ1-5 | TRBV4-1 | many | . | TGCGCCAGCAGCCAAGTGGAGAATCAGCCCCAGCATTTT | CASSQVENQPQHF
TRBJ2-7 | TRBV4-3 | many | . | TGCGCCAGCAGCCAAGATAACAGGGAAGGGAACGAGCAGTACTTC | CASSQDNREGNEQYF
TRBJ1-1 | TRBV12-3/TRBV12-4 | . | . | TGTGCCAGCACCAAGGGCAAGAACACTGAAGCTTTCTTT | CASTKGKNTEAFF
TRBJ1-1 | TRBV12-3/TRBV12-4 | few | . | TGTGCCAGCAGCTTAATGGTGGGGAACACTGAAGCTTTCTTT | CASSLMVGNTEAFF
TRBJ1-2 | TRBV6-1 | few | TRBD1 | TGTGCCAGCAGGGTACAGGGGGCGCTCATCTACACCTTC | CASRVQGALIYTF
TRBJ1-2 | TRBV29-1 | many | TRBD1 | TGCAGCGTTGAAGATCAAGGGGGCCGTGGCTACACCTTC | CSVEDQGGRGYTF
TRBJ1-1 | TRBV27 | many | . | TGTGCCAGCAGTTTTGCACAGGGCTCCACTGAAGCTTTCTTT | CASSFAQGSTEAFF
TRBJ1-1 | TRBV12-3/TRBV12-4 | . | . | TGTGCCAGCACTAGCAACTCGGCTGATGCTTTCTTT | CASTSNSADAFF
TRBJ1-5 | TRBV6-1 | many | . | TGTGCCAGCAGTGTAGCGTCTCATAGCAATCAGCCCCAGCATTTT | CASSVASHSNQPQHF
TRBJ2-7 | TRBV4-3 | . | TRBD2 | TGCGCCAGCAGCCAAGATTCGAGCGGGGGGGGGTACGAGCAGTACTTC | CASSQDSSGGGYEQYF
TRBJ2-4 | TRBV7-9 | many | . | TGTGCCAGCAGCGTGATTGGTGGGGGGGCCAAAAACATTCAGTACTTC | CASSVIGGGAKNIQYF
TRBJ1-1 | TRBV7-9 | many | . | TGTGCCAGCAGCGACGGCGGATTCAACACTGAAGCTTTCTTT | CASSDGGFNTEAFF
TRBJ2-7 | TRBV24-1 | few | TRBD1 | TGTGCCACCAGTGGTGGGGACAGGGTCCACGAGCAGTACTTC | CATSGGDRVHEQYF
TRBJ2-2 | TRBV6-1 | once | TRBD1 | TGTGCCAGCAGGCCTACAGGGGTAGGCACCGGGGAGCTGTTTTTT | CASRPTGVGTGELFF
TRBJ2-7 | TRBV5-1 | many | TRBD1 | TGCGCCAGCAGCTTAACAGGGGGCGACATCTACGAACAGTACTTC | CASSLTGGDIYEQYF
TRBJ1-2 | TRBV28 | . | . | TGTGCCAGCAGTTTGGCAGGGTTGGACTATGGCTACACCTTC | CASSLAGLDYGYTF